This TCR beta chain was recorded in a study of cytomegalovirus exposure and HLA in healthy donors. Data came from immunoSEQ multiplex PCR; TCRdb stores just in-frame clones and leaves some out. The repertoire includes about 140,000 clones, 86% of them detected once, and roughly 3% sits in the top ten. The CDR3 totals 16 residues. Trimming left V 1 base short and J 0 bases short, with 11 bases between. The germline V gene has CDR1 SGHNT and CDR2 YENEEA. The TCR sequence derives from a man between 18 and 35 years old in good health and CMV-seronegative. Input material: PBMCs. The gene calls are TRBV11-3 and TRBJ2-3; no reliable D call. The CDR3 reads CASSLGTRFSTDTQYF. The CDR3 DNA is TGTGCCAGCAGCTTAGGAACGCGCTTCAGCACAGATACGCAGTATTTT.